The 25 T cell receptor beta chains reported below all come from one sample, sequenced in a study of blood T cell repertoires in COVID-19 (dated by TCRdb to 2020 to 2021). Libraries were made using the immunoSEQ multiplex PCR assay. The source is immuneACCESS, and TCRdb retained only in-frame sequences with V and J called. Part of the clones is not carried over; for the studies checked, unresolved V genes explain less than half of this, and the remainder is unexplained. The sample profile shows under 250,000 clones; approximately 85% of them were found once. Roughly 5.3% of the sample rests with the top ten. The sequenced material came from peripheral blood. The receptors stem from a man aged 50 to 59 with COVID-19, enrolled during active disease.

This clone was counted between two and nine times. The CDR3 sequence is CASSLASQGAAGANVLTF. The CDR3 DNA is TGTGCCAGCAGCTTAGCGTCGCAGGGGGCAGCGGGGGCCAACGTCCTGACTTTC. V gene TRBV7-2 combines with J gene TRBJ2-6, with TRBD1 matching over 8 bases. Germline CDR1 is SGHTA and CDR2 is FQGNSA. Trimming removed 0 bases from V and 4 bases from J; junction bases left unmatched: 8. CDR3 length: 18 residues.

The chain carries TRBV19 and TRBJ2-7, with D perhaps TRBD2 (5 bases). The CDR3 is 14 amino acids. Trimming pared 6 bases from V and 4 bases from J, leaving 16 bases between. Per the germline V gene, CDR1 is LNHDA and CDR2 is SQIVND (reference sequence). This CDR3 reads CASSMGAPRYEQYF. In DNA form, the CDR3 reads TGTGCCAGTAGCATGGGAGCCCCCAGATACGAGCAGTACTTC. Variable domain in full (rest from reference TRBV19 and TRBJ2-7): DGGITQSPKYLFRKEGQNVTLSCEQNLNHDAMYWYRQDPGQGLRLIYYSQIVNDFQKGDIAEGYSVSREKKESFPLTVTSAQKNPTAFYLCASSMGAPRYEQYFGPGTRLTVT.

The chain uses TRBV7-6 and TRBJ2-1; 8 bases match TRBD1. Per germline, CDR1 SGHVS and CDR2 FNYEAQ. The CDR3 has 16 amino acids. The V gene end was trimmed by 2 bases and the J gene end by 2 bases; junction bases not matched to a gene: 5. CDR3 bases: TGTGCCAGCAGCTTAAGCGTCAGGGGGCCCTACAATGAGCAGTTCTTC. Protein product: CASSLSVRGPYNEQFF.

The V and J genes are TRBV6-6 and TRBJ2-3; maybe TRBD2 (6 bases). V lost 0 bases and J 2 bases, leaving 12 bases between the germline ends. The CDR3 has 16 amino acids. Germline V gene data show CDR1 as MNHNY and CDR2 as SVGAGI (reference sequence). The CDR3 DNA follows: TGTGCCAGCAGTTACTCGAGTGGGGGGTACACAGATACGCAGTATTTT. Its translation: CASSYSSGGYTDTQYF.

A single count supports this clone. V and J are TRBV10-3 and TRBJ1-6; possible D gene TRBD1, 6 bases. Germline V CDR1 and CDR2: ENHRY, SYGVKD. The CDR3 loop spans 15 amino acids. The ends were cut back, 0 bases at V and 6 bases at J, with 9 bases in the middle. The CDR3 bases are TGTGCCATCAGTGAGTCTCAGGACAGTAATTCACCCCTCCACTTT. This codes for CAISESQDSNSPLHF.

The chain joins TRBV15 to TRBJ1-4; D remains ambiguous. From germline, CDR1 is LNHNV and CDR2 YYDKDF (reference sequence). Trimming took off 4 bases at V and 0 bases at J, with 15 bases between the two ends. The CDR3 is made up of 17 amino acids. The CDR3 DNA is TGTGCCACCAGCACAAGAGGTGGTGTTTCAACTAATGAAAAACTGTTTTTT. It specifies CATSTRGGVSTNEKLFF.

The J gene is TRBJ1-2, the V gene TRBV6-5; 10 bases are shared with TRBD1. CDR3 length equals 15 residues. The junction had 6 bases not matched to a gene; V was cut back by 6 bases and J by 2 bases. The germline CDR1 and CDR2 sequences are MNHEY and SVGAGI. CDR3 in amino acids: CASSRGTGANYGYTF. CDR3 in DNA: TGTGCCAGCAGCAGAGGGACAGGGGCGAACTATGGCTACACCTTC.

The chain is built from TRBV5-1 and TRBJ1-1, with D maybe TRBD1 (6 bases). CDR3 length: 17 residues. Per the germline V gene, CDR1 is SGHRS and CDR2 is YFSETQ. V lost 0 bases to trimming and J lost 0 bases, with 15 bases between them. DNA of the CDR3: TGCGCCAGCAGCTTGGCCCCTCTAGGACAGATGAACACTGAAGCTTTCTTT. Translation gives CASSLAPLGQMNTEAFF.

The chain joins TRBV6-1 to TRBJ1-3; D is unresolved. The CDR3 spans 12 residues. V lost 3 bases and J 3 bases, leaving 3 bases between the germline ends. CDR1 and CDR2 (germline): MNHNS, SASEGT. The CDR3 nucleotides read TGTGCCAGCAGTGACGGTGGAAACACCATATATTTT. This translates into CASSDGGNTIYF.

This clone was observed a handful of times. This chain links TRBV6-6 with TRBJ2-2; TRBD1 aligns across 8 bases. Germline-derived CDR1 and CDR2 are MNHNY and SVGAGI (reference sequence). The length of the CDR3 is 14 residues. V shed 7 bases and J 7 bases; nucleotides not matched to a gene: 8. The CDR3 loop reads CASTQGARGGELFF. The CDR3 nucleotides read TGTGCCAGCACGCAGGGGGCGCGCGGCGGGGAGCTGTTTTTT.

CDR3 sequence reads: CASSPGGIQETQYF. CDR3 DNA sequence: TGCGCCAGCAGCCCGGGGGGTATTCAAGAGACCCAGTACTTC. The chain uses TRBV4-1 and TRBJ2-5; 7 bases align to TRBD2. The germline CDR1 and CDR2 sequences are MGHRA and YSYEKL. Trimming took 4 bases from V and 2 from J; bases not matched to a gene: 4. The CDR3 spans 14 residues.

This clone came up once. The chain is built from TRBV5-1 and TRBJ2-5; TRBD1 aligns across 7 bases. The CDR3 extends over 15 amino acids. Trimming took 1 base from V and 1 from J; bases not matched to a gene: 4. Germline V CDR1 and CDR2: SGHRS, YFSETQ. The CDR3 nucleotides read TGCGCCAGCAGCTTGAACAGGGGCCGCCAAGAGACCCAGTACTTC. It is translated as CASSLNRGRQETQYF. Combining the CDR3 with reference TRBV5-1 and TRBJ2-5 gives the whole variable domain KAGVTQTPRYLIKTRGQQVTLSCSPISGHRSVSWYQQTPGQGLQFLFEYFSETQRNKGNFPGRFSGRQFSNSRSEMNVSTLELGDSALYLCASSLNRGRQETQYFGPGTRLLVL.

The chain has TRBV29-1 and TRBJ1-1; 7 bases match TRBD1. Germline-derived CDR1 and CDR2 are SQVTM and ANQGSEA. The CDR3 length is 12 residues. The junction had 10 bases not matched to a gene; V was cut back by 7 bases and J by 8 bases. Written as DNA, the CDR3 is TGCAGCGGGGGGGGACAGACTCTGGAAGCTTTCTTT. Amino acids: CSGGGQTLEAFF.

The CDR3 nucleotides are TGTGCCAGCATCCCCCTGGGCCGCAAAAGCACAGATACGCAGTATTTT. This translates into CASIPLGRKSTDTQYF. The chain links TRBV7-8 to TRBJ2-3; D is uncertain. Between the trimmed V and J ends, which lost 7 bases and 0 bases, there was a span of 17 bases. The germline V gene encodes CDR1 SGHVS and CDR2 FQNEAQ. CDR3 length: 16 amino acids.

The rearrangement joins TRBV30 to TRBJ1-1; 8 nucleotides agree with TRBD1. The V gene's germline CDR1 is GTSNPN and CDR2 SVGIG (reference sequence). Trimming cost V 3 bases and J 0 bases; bases outside gene matches: 21. This CDR3 comprises 20 residues. CDR3 in DNA: TGTGCCTGGAGAATACGGTGGACAGGGAAGAAGGGGAGCATGAACACTGAAGCTTTCTTT. As protein: CAWRIRWTGKKGSMNTEAFF.

This clone has a handful of counts. The CDR3 loop is CASTASGTQETQYF. The CDR3 DNA is TGTGCCAGTACTGCTAGCGGGACCCAAGAGACCCAGTACTTC. The chain is built from TRBV19 and TRBJ2-5, with TRBD2 identical over 9 bases. Germline V gene sequence: CDR1 LNHDA, CDR2 SQIVND (reference sequence). The V and J ends lost 7 bases and 1 base, in that order; junction bases with no gene match: 4. CDR3 length: 14 residues.

The rearrangement joins TRBV3-1 (or the pseudogene TRBV3-2) to TRBJ2-2; 9 nucleotides align to TRBD1. V lost 2 bases and J lost 0; bases outside the gene matches: 4. CDR3 length equals 17 residues. CDR1 and CDR2 (germline): LGHDT, YNNKEL (reference sequence). In DNA form, the CDR3 reads TGTGCCAGCAGCCAAATTAGGACAGGGGCGAACACCGGGGAGCTGTTTTTT. Translating it yields CASSQIRTGANTGELFF.

This chain joins TRBV19 and TRBJ1-2; TRBD1 agrees at 7 bases. Germline V gene lookup returns CDR1 LNHDA and CDR2 SQIVND (reference sequence). Trimming at V came to 6 bases and at J to 0 bases, leaving 7 bases not matched to a gene. This CDR3 has 15 amino acids. The CDR3 region has the DNA TGTGCCAGTAGACGGACAGGTTCAGCTAACTATGGCTACACCTTC. Translation gives CASRRTGSANYGYTF.

The chain is built from TRBV29-1 and TRBJ1-6; D is perhaps TRBD1 (6 bases). V lost 5 bases and J 7 bases, leaving 12 bases between the germline ends. CDR1 is SQVTM and CDR2 is ANQGSEA in the germline V gene. The CDR3 runs to 13 residues. The CDR3 nucleotides are TGCAGCGTTCAAGGACAGAGGAATTCACCCCTCCACTTT. Protein product: CSVQGQRNSPLHF.

The chain couples TRBV6-1 to TRBJ2-2, with a tentative D call TRBD2 (6 bases). Trimming shortened V by 3 bases and J by 5 bases, and 10 bases separated the two germline ends. Germline CDR1 reads MNHNS; CDR2 reads SASEGT. The CDR3 runs to 14 residues. The CDR3 spells CASSDGGGTGELFF. In DNA form, the CDR3 reads TGTGCCAGCAGTGACGGGGGTGGTACCGGGGAGCTGTTTTTT.

The chain couples TRBV3-1 (or the pseudogene TRBV3-2) to TRBJ1-2; D remains ambiguous. Between the trimmed V and J ends, which lost 5 bases and 5 bases, there was a span of 9 bases. The CDR3 runs 12 residues. CDR1 and CDR2 (germline): LGHDT, YNNKEL (reference sequence). The CDR3 coding sequence is TGTGCCAGCAGCTTCAAAAATTATGGCTACACCTTC. Protein: CASSFKNYGYTF.

The chain recombines TRBV3-1 (or the pseudogene TRBV3-2) with TRBJ2-1; no reliable D call. V dropped 0 bases and J dropped 5 bases, with 11 bases sitting between them. The CDR3 runs to 15 residues. Germline CDR1 LGHDT, CDR2 YNNKEL (reference sequence). CDR3 in amino acids: CASSQDRLPNNEQFF. The CDR3 coding sequence is TGTGCCAGCAGCCAAGACAGGCTACCAAACAATGAGCAGTTCTTC.

This sequence joins TRBV5-5 and TRBJ2-2; TRBD2 aligns across 14 bases. J lost 0 bases, V lost 4 bases, and 5 bases had no gene match. The germline V gene encodes CDR1 SGHKS and CDR2 YYEKEE (reference sequence). CDR3 length: 18 amino acids. CDR3 DNA: TGTGCCAGCAGCAGGACTAGCGGGGGGACCGCGAACACCGGGGAGCTGTTTTTT. This gives the protein CASSRTSGGTANTGELFF.

The CDR3 DNA is TGTGCCAGCAGCGTCATAGCGGGGGGCCTCGAGACCCAGTACTTC. As protein: CASSVIAGGLETQYF. The chain carries TRBV9 and TRBJ2-5; 10 bases line up with TRBD2. This CDR3 is 15 amino acids long. Germline lookup yields CDR1 SGDLS and CDR2 YYNGEE. The trim removed 2 bases at V and 5 bases at J, leaving 6 bases unmatched.

J is TRBJ2-3 and V is TRBV5-4; 7 nucleotides match TRBD2. This CDR3 is 15 amino acids long. In germline, CDR1 is SGHNT, CDR2 YYREEE (reference sequence). V was clipped by 1 base and J by 2 bases; unmatched bases: 4. CDR3 region: CASSLTSDPTDTQYF. The CDR3 DNA is TGTGCCAGCAGCTTGACTAGCGACCCCACAGATACGCAGTATTTT. Based on the CDR3 plus reference TRBV5-4 and TRBJ2-3, the full variable domain is ETGVTQSPTHLIKTRGQQVTLRCSSQSGHNTVSWYQQALGQGPQFIFQYYREEENGRGNFPPRFSGLQFPNYSSELNVNALELDDSALYLCASSLTSDPTDTQYFGPGTRLTVL.